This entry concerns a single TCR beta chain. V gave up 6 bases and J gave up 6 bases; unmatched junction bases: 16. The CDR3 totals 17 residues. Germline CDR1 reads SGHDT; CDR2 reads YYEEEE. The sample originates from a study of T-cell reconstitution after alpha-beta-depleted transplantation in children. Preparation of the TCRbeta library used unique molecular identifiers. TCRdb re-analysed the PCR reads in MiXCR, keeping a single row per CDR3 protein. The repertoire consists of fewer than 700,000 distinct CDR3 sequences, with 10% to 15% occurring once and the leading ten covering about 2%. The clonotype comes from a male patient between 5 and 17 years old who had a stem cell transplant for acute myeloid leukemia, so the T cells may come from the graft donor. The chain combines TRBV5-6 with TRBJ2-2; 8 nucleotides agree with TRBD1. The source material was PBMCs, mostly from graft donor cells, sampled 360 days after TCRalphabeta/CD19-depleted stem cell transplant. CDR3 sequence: CASTIPGRGRVPGELFF. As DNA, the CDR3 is TGTGCCAGCACCATCCCGGGCAGGGGGCGAGTCCCCGGGGAGCTGTTTTTT.